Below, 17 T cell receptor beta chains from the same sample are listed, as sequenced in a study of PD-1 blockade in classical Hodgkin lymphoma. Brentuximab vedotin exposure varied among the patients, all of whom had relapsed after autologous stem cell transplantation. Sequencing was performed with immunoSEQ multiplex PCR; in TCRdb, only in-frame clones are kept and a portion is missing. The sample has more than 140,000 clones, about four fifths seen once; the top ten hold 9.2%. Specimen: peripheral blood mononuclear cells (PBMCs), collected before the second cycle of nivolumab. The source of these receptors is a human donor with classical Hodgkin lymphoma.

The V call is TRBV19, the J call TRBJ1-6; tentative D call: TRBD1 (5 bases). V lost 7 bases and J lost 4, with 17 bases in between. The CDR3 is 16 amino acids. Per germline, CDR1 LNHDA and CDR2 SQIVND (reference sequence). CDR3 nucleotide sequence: TGTGCCAGTACCTCAGTCGCCCGGGGGTATAATTCACCCCTCCACTTT. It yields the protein CASTSVARGYNSPLHF.

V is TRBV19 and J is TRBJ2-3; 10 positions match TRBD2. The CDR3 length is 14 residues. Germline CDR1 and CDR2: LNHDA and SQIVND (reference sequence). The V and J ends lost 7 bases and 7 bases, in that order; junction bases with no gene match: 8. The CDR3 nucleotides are TGTGCCAGTAATGGAGCGGGGGGGCCCTATACGCAGTATTTT. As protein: CASNGAGGPYTQYF. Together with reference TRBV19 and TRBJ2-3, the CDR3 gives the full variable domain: DGGITQSPKYLFRKEGQNVTLSCEQNLNHDAMYWYRQDPGQGLRLIYYSQIVNDFQKGDIAEGYSVSREKKESFPLTVTSAQKNPTAFYLCASNGAGGPYTQYFGPGTRLTVL.

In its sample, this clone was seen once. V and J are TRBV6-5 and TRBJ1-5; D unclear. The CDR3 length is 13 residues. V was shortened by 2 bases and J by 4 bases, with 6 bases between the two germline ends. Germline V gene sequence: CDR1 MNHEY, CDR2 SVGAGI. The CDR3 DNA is TGTGCCAGCAGTTACGGAGGAAATCAGCCCCAGCATTTT. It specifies CASSYGGNQPQHF.

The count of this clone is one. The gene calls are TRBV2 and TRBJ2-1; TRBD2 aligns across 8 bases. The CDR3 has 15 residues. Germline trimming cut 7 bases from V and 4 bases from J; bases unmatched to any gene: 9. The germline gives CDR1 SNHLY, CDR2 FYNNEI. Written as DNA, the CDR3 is TGTGCCAGCACCCCACAGGCGGGAGGATACAATGAGCAGTTCTTC. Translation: CASTPQAGGYNEQFF.

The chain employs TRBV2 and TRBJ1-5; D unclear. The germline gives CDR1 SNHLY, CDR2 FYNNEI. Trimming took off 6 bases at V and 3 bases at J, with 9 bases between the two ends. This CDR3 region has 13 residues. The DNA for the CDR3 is TGTGCCAGCAGATTAGGAACCAATCAGCCCCAGCATTTT. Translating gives CASRLGTNQPQHF.

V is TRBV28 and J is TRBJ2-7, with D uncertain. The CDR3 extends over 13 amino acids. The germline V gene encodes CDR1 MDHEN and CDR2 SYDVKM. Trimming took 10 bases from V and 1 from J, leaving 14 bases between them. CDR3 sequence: CATASPVSYEQYF. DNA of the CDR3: TGTGCCACGGCATCGCCGGTATCCTACGAGCAGTACTTC.

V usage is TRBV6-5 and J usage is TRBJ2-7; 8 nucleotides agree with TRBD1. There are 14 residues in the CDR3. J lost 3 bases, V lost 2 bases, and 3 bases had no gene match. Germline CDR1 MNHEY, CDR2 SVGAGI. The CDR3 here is CASSYATGDYEQYF. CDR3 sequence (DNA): TGTGCCAGCAGTTACGCGACAGGGGACTACGAGCAGTACTTC.

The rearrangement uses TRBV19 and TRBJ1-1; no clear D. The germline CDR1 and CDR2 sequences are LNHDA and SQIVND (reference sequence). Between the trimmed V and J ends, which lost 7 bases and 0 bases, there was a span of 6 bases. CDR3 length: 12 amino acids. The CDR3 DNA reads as TGTGCCAGTATGGAGGTGAACACTGAAGCTTTCTTT. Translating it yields CASMEVNTEAFF.

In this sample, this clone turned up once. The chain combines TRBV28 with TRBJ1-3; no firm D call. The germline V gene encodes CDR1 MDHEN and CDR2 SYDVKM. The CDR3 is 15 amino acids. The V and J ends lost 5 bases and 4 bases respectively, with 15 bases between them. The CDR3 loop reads CASSPSPGVGNTIYF. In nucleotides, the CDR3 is TGTGCCAGCAGTCCCAGCCCTGGGGTCGGAAACACCATATATTTT.

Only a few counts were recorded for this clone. CDR3 sequence reads: CASSYTRTGHEAFF. In nucleotides, the CDR3 is TGTGCCAGCAGTTACACCAGGACAGGCCACGAAGCTTTCTTT. The genes are TRBV6-5 and TRBJ1-1; TRBD1 agrees at 7 bases. Germline trimming cut 2 bases from V and 8 bases from J; bases unmatched to any gene: 8. The CDR3 is 14 amino acids. Germline V gene data show CDR1 as MNHEY and CDR2 as SVGAGI.

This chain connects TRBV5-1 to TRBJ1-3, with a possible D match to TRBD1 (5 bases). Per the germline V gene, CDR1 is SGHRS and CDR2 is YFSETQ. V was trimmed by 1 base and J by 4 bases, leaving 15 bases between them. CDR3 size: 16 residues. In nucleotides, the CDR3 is TGCGCCAGCAGCTTGAATGCCCAGGGAGCAGGAAACACCATATATTTT. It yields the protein CASSLNAQGAGNTIYF.

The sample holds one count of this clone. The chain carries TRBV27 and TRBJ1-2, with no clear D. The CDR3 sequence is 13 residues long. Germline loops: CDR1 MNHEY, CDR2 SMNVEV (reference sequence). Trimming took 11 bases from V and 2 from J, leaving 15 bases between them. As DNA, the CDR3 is TGTGCCTTGGGGTCAGTTCGAAACTATGGCTACACCTTC. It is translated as CALGSVRNYGYTF.

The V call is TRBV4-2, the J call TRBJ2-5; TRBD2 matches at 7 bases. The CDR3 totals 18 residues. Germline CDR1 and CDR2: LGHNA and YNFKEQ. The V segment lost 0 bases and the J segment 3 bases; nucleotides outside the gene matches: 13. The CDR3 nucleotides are TGTGCCAGCAGCCAAGACGGGCGGCGGGAGTTCGCCAAAGAGACCCAGTACTTC. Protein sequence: CASSQDGRREFAKETQYF.

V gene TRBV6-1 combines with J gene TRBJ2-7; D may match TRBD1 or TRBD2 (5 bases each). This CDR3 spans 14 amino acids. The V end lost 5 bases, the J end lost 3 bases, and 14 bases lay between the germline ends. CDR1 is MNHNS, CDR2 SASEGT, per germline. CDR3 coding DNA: TGTGCCAGCAGTCATTACGGGGCCAGCTACGAGCAGTACTTC. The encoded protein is CASSHYGASYEQYF.

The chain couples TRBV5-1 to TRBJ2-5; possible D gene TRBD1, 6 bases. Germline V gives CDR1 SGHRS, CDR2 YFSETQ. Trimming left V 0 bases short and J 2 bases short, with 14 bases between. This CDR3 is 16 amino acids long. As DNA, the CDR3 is TGCGCCAGCAGCTTGGGGTACAGGGAGCTACAAGAGACCCAGTACTTC. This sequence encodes CASSLGYRELQETQYF.

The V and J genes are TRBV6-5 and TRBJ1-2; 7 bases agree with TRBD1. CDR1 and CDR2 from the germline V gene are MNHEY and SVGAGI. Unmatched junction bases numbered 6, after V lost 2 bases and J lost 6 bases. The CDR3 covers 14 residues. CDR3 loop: CASSYRQGGDGYTF. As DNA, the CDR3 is TGTGCCAGCAGTTACCGACAGGGTGGGGATGGCTACACCTTC.

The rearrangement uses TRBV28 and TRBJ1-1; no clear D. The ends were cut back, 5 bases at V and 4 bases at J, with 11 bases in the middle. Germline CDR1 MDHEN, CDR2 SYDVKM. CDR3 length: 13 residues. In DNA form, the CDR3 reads TGTGCCAGCAGTCCAATACTTGGCACTGAAGCTTTCTTT. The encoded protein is CASSPILGTEAFF.